This T cell receptor (beta chain) came from a study of blood T cell repertoires in COVID-19. This CDR3 spans 11 amino acids. V was trimmed by 3 bases and J by 8 bases, leaving 4 bases between them. The germline V gene encodes CDR1 KGHSH and CDR2 LQKENI. Authors' data handling: Amplification from reference gene primers served as the basis for estimated nucleated cell counts. TCRdb's table, derived via immunoSEQ multiplex PCR, lists solely in-frame clones and lacks some. D and trimming were read from the DNA, whereas the V and J calls and clone size are those reported in that table. This repertoire shows approximately 400,000 clones, around 89% found once; its top ten account for 1.2%.

The sample taken for sequencing was peripheral blood. This chain connects TRBV18 to TRBJ2-2; no clear D gene. The source is a man in his forties or fifties with acute or convalescent COVID-19. CDR3 DNA: TGTGCCAGCTCACCCCGGGGGGAGCTGTTTTTT. This gives the protein CASSPRGELFF.